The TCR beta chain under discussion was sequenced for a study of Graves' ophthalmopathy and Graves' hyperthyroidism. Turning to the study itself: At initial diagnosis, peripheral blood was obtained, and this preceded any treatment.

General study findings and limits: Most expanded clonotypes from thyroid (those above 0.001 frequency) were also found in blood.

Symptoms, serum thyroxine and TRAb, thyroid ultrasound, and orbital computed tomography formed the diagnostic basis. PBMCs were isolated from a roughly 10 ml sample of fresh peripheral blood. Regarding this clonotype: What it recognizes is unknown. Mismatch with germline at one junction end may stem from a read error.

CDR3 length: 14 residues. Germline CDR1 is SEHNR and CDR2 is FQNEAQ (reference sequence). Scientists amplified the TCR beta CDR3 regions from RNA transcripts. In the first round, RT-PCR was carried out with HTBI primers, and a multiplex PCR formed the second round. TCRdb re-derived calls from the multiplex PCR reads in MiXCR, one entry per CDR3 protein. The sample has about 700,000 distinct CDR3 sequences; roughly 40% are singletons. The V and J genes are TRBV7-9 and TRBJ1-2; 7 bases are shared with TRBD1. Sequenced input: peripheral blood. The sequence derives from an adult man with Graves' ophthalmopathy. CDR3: CASSLAGQIYSYTF. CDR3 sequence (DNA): TGTGCCAGCAGCTTAGCGGGACAGATCTATAGCTACACCTTC.